What follows are 18 T cell receptor beta chains derived from one specimen sequenced in a study of PD-1 blockade in classical Hodgkin lymphoma. Using immunoSEQ multiplex PCR, the repertoire was profiled, and TCRdb retains in-frame clones only, with some absent. This table has around 30,000 clones, 80% to 90% appearing once. Time point indicated: cycle 4 day 1 (C4D1), after less than 7 weeks of nivolumab. All patients relapsed after autologous stem cell transplantation, and brentuximab vedotin exposure varied. Researchers used magnetic negative selection to pull out pure CD4+ T cells from thawed PBMCs. Source: CD4+ T cells from blood, taken before the fourth cycle of nivolumab. These receptors came from a human donor with classical Hodgkin lymphoma.

This clone appeared a single time. This chain joins TRBV7-9 and TRBJ2-3; 10 nucleotides agree with TRBD1. Unmatched junction bases numbered 5, after V lost 3 bases and J lost 5 bases. Germline loops: CDR1 SEHNR, CDR2 FQNEAQ (reference sequence). The CDR3 sequence is 15 residues long. The CDR3: CASSLTGGGGDTQYF. For the CDR3, the DNA is TGTGCCAGCAGCTTGACAGGGGGCGGAGGAGATACGCAGTATTTT. The variable domain in full, completed from reference TRBV7-9 and TRBJ2-3, reads DTGVSQNPRHKITKRGQNVTFRCDPISEHNRLYWYRQTLGQGPEFLTYFQNEAQLEKSRLLSDRFSAERPKGSFSTLEIQRTEQGDSAMYLCASSLTGGGGDTQYFGPGTRLTVL.

The DNA of the CDR3 is TGTGCCAGCAGTCATAGAAAATACACAGGGGAGGAAGAGACCCAGTACTTC. Its protein is CASSHRKYTGEEETQYF. This chain connects TRBV7-9 to TRBJ2-5, with a tentative D call TRBD1 (7 bases). V lost 6 bases, J lost 3 bases, and 23 bases lay in between. Per germline, CDR1 SEHNR and CDR2 FQNEAQ (reference sequence). The CDR3 covers 17 residues.

This rearrangement joins TRBV28 to TRBJ1-3, with D unresolved. The germline CDR1 and CDR2 sequences are MDHEN and SYDVKM. Trimming took 7 bases from V and 2 from J, leaving 9 bases between them. This CDR3 has 13 amino acids. CDR3 coding DNA: TGTGCCAGCAACCCAGGCGCTGGAAACACCATATATTTT. Protein product: CASNPGAGNTIYF.

The CDR3 reads CASSAQGRETQYF. The CDR3 nucleotides read TGCGCCAGCAGCGCCCAAGGCAGAGAGACCCAGTACTTC. The J gene is TRBJ2-5, the V gene TRBV5-1; no firm D call. Germline V lookup: CDR1 SGHRS, CDR2 YFSETQ. With 4 bases removed from V and 4 bases from J, the gap between germline ends came to 11 bases. The CDR3 has 13 amino acids.

The chain employs TRBV7-8 and TRBJ1-2, with D uncertain. The V gene lost 3 bases and the J gene lost 5 bases, with 10 bases spanning the gap. CDR1 SGHVS and CDR2 FQNEAQ come from the germline V gene. The CDR3 is made up of 13 amino acids. CDR3 DNA: TGTGCCAGCAGCTTCTCCCACCCATATGGCTACACCTTC. Translation: CASSFSHPYGYTF.

This clone was detected once. The DNA of the CDR3 is TGTGCCAGCAGCTTAATGGGGCCAGATGGCTACACCTTC. This translates into CASSLMGPDGYTF. V usage is TRBV7-9 and J usage is TRBJ1-2; maybe TRBD1 (5 bases). Germline CDR1 is SEHNR and CDR2 is FQNEAQ (reference sequence). The CDR3 runs 13 residues. V lost 2 bases to trimming and J lost 6 bases, with 10 bases between them.

This clone was picked up a small number of times. This chain uses TRBV6-5 with TRBJ2-7; D is undetermined. The CDR3 covers 16 residues. CDR1 is MNHEY, CDR2 SVGAGI, per germline. V shed 0 bases and J shed 0 bases, with 12 bases lying between them. CDR3 region: CASSYSPGPSSYEQYF. CDR3 sequence (DNA): TGTGCCAGCAGTTACTCGCCGGGTCCGAGCTCCTACGAGCAGTACTTC.

This chain joins TRBV5-1 and TRBJ1-1; D unresolved. The CDR3 contains 15 residues. The V end was cut by 4 bases, the J end by 4 bases, with 17 bases between. In germline, CDR1 is SGHRS, CDR2 YFSETQ. CDR3 DNA: TGCGCCAGCAGCCCCGGTGGTGCTTCGGGCACTGAAGCTTTCTTT. The encoded protein is CASSPGGASGTEAFF.

This clone has more than one count but fewer than ten. V usage is TRBV5-4 and J usage is TRBJ1-2; D not certain. CDR1 is SGHNT and CDR2 is YYREEE in the germline V gene (reference sequence). Trimming cost V 4 bases and J 5 bases, with 15 bases left between them. The CDR3 is made up of 14 amino acids. The CDR3 is CASSLRDGGYGYTF. Written as DNA, the CDR3 is TGTGCCAGCAGCCTCCGCGACGGCGGGTATGGCTACACCTTC. Based on the CDR3 plus reference TRBV5-4 and TRBJ1-2, the full variable domain is ETGVTQSPTHLIKTRGQQVTLRCSSQSGHNTVSWYQQALGQGPQFIFQYYREEENGRGNFPPRFSGLQFPNYSSELNVNALELDDSALYLCASSLRDGGYGYTFGSGTRLTVV.

The rearrangement links TRBV5-4 to TRBJ2-3; 8 bases line up with TRBD2. V trimming: 6 bases; J trimming: 3 bases; junction bases outside the gene matches: 9. In germline, CDR1 is SGHNT, CDR2 YYREEE (reference sequence). The CDR3 is 15 residues long. CDR3 protein: CASMAGGGRTDTQYF. The CDR3 DNA follows: TGTGCCAGCATGGCCGGGGGGGGAAGGACAGATACGCAGTATTTT.

The chain uses TRBV7-9 and TRBJ1-2; maybe TRBD1 (6 bases). CDR1 and CDR2 (germline): SEHNR, FQNEAQ (reference sequence). The ends were cut back, 5 bases at V and 4 bases at J, with 11 bases in the middle. There are 13 residues in the CDR3. The CDR3 DNA follows: TGTGCCAGCAGCCCGGACAGCTTCTATGGCTACACCTTC. Translating it yields CASSPDSFYGYTF.

This clone was counted once. V is TRBV5-1 and J is TRBJ2-3, with 13 bases lining up with TRBD2. This CDR3 region has 16 residues. The junction had 5 bases not matched to a gene; V was cut back by 3 bases and J by 4 bases. Germline lookup yields CDR1 SGHRS and CDR2 YFSETQ. This chain's CDR3 is CASSSSGTSGADTQYF. The CDR3, as DNA: TGCGCCAGCAGCTCTTCTGGGACTAGCGGGGCAGATACGCAGTATTTT.

The chain combines TRBV6-5 with TRBJ1-2, with a tentative D call TRBD1 (6 bases). CDR1 is MNHEY, CDR2 SVGAGI, per germline. Trimming pared 11 bases from V and 8 bases from J, leaving 21 bases between. The CDR3 is 13 amino acids. The CDR3, as DNA: TGTGCCGCGACGGGGGGGCCGCTCAGGGGCTACACCTTC. Translation: CAATGGPLRGYTF.

The chain has TRBV7-9 and TRBJ2-1; D may be TRBD2 (6 bases). The germline V and J ends were trimmed by 6 bases and 1 base, with 13 bases remaining between them. The germline gives CDR1 SEHNR, CDR2 FQNEAQ (reference sequence). The CDR3 spans 15 residues. In nucleotides, the CDR3 is TGTGCCAGCAGAAAACCGGGGAGGTCCTACAATGAGCAGTTCTTC. Translation: CASRKPGRSYNEQFF.

This chain connects TRBV11-3 to TRBJ2-5; 8 bases agree with TRBD1. The V segment lost 5 bases and the J segment 1 base; nucleotides outside the gene matches: 6. The CDR3 covers 15 residues. Per germline, CDR1 SGHNT and CDR2 YENEEA. The CDR3 spells CASSQGAGVQETQYF. The CDR3 DNA sequence: TGTGCCAGCAGCCAGGGGGCAGGGGTCCAAGAGACCCAGTACTTC.

The chain joins TRBV5-1 to TRBJ2-3; 7 nucleotides agree with TRBD1. J was trimmed by 2 bases and V by 4 bases; bases with no gene match: 10. This CDR3 region has 16 residues. Germline V gene data show CDR1 as SGHRS and CDR2 as YFSETQ. The CDR3: CASSKPTGSSTDTQYF. DNA of the CDR3: TGCGCCAGCAGCAAACCGACAGGGTCTTCCACAGATACGCAGTATTTT.

Points on this clone: An end of the junction does not agree with germline; a read error may underlie this. The genes are TRBV28 and TRBJ1-2; tentative D call: TRBD1 (5 bases). Germline CDR1 reads MDHEN; CDR2 reads SYDVKM. The CDR3 consists of 13 residues. The CDR3 DNA follows: TGCGGGTGTGGTGGACAACTTAACTATGGCTACACCTTC. Amino acid sequence: CGCGGQLNYGYTF.

CDR3 loop: CSVGPLRGRMNTEAFF. DNA of the CDR3: TGCAGCGTTGGGCCGTTGAGGGGCAGAATGAACACTGAAGCTTTCTTT. The chain uses TRBV29-1 and TRBJ1-1; D perhaps matches TRBD1 (5 bases). V lost 4 bases, J lost 0 bases, and 18 bases lay in between. The CDR3 is 16 residues long. In germline, CDR1 is SQVTM, CDR2 ANQGSEA. The whole variable domain, filled in from reference TRBV29-1 and TRBJ1-1, reads SAVISQKPSRDICQRGTSLTIQCQVDSQVTMMFWYRQQPGQSLTLIATANQGSEATYESGFVIDKFPISRPNLTFSTLTVSNMSPEDSSIYLCSVGPLRGRMNTEAFFGQGTRLTVV.